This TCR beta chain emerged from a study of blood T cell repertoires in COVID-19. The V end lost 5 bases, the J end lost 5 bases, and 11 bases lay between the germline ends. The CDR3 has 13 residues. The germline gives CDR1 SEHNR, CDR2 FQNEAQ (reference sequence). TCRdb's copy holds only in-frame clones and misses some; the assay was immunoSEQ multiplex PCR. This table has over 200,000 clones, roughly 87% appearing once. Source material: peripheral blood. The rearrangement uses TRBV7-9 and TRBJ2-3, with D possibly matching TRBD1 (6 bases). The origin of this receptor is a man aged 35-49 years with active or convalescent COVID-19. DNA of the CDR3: TGTGCCAGCAGCCCTAAGACAGGAGATACGCAGTATTTT. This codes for CASSPKTGDTQYF.